A selection of T cell receptor beta chains follows, all from one sample in a study of response to subunit inactivated influenza vaccine. One entry per CDR3 protein, called by TCRdb with MiXCR from the RT-PCR reads. The table lists over 800,000 distinct CDR3 sequences, over 20% of them singletons. The material sequenced was PBMCs from blood, taken around 5 days after vaccination. The receptors were gathered from a man aged 45-60 years who received an inactivated influenza vaccine. Both conserved end residues are part of each CDR3. A D gene is named only where the DNA matches it firmly. Only some rows state a clone size, as once, few, many or a class for expanded clones.

V: TRBV9; size: few; J: TRBJ2-2; D: TRBD1; DNA: TGTGCCAGCAGCGTAGAGGGGGCGTATACCGGGGAGCTGTTTTTT; CDR3: CASSVEGAYTGELFF
V: TRBV7-2; size: many; J: TRBJ2-5; D: NA; DNA: TGTGCCAGCAGCAACCGCAGGGGAGGGATGGAGACCCAGTACTTC; CDR3: CASSNRRGGMETQYF
V: TRBV5-1; size: many; J: TRBJ2-3; D: TRBD2; DNA: TGCGCCAGCAGCTTGGGGACTAGCGGGGGGGCAGATACGCAGTATTTT; CDR3: CASSLGTSGGADTQYF
V: TRBV28; size: few; J: TRBJ1-1; D: NA; DNA: TGTGCCAGCAGTTTACGGTACACTGAAGCTTTCTTT; CDR3: CASSLRYTEAFF
V: TRBV9; size: few; J: TRBJ2-1; D: TRBD2; DNA: TGTGCCAGCAGCGTAGATGGCGGGGGCTCCTACAATGAGCAGTTCTTC; CDR3: CASSVDGGGSYNEQFF
V: TRBV20-1; size: NA; J: TRBJ2-6; D: NA; DNA: TGCAGTGCTAGAGATAACCAGGCTGGGGCCAACGTCCTGACTTTC; CDR3: CSARDNQAGANVLTF
V: TRBV27; size: NA; J: TRBJ1-5; D: NA; DNA: TGTGCCAGCAGTTTCAGGGGAAGAGAAGCCCAGCATTTT; CDR3: CASSFRGREAQHF
V: TRBV27; size: few; J: TRBJ2-3; D: TRBD1; DNA: TGTGCCACCTCTACAGGGGTGGTCGCAGATACGCAGTATTTT; CDR3: CATSTGVVADTQYF
V: TRBV7-9; size: few; J: TRBJ1-1; D: NA; DNA: TGTGCCAGCAGCTCCCCCCCCCGGGACCCTAGTAGCACTGAAGCTTTCTTT; CDR3: CASSSPPRDPSSTEAFF
V: TRBV29-1; size: NA; J: TRBJ2-5; D: TRBD2; DNA: TGCAGCGTTGATAGGAGCGGGGGGGCCAGAGAGACCCAGTACTTC; CDR3: CSVDRSGGARETQYF
V: TRBV27; size: few; J: TRBJ2-7; D: TRBD2; DNA: TGTGCCACCGCGGGACTAGCGGGGGTTCCTCGCTACGAGCAGTACTTC; CDR3: CATAGLAGVPRYEQYF
V: TRBV11-1; size: NA; J: TRBJ2-1; D: TRBD2; DNA: TGTGCCAGCAGCTTATCCCCGGGACTAGTGGGGGCTCACAATGAGCAGTTCTTC; CDR3: CASSLSPGLVGAHNEQFF
V: TRBV7-9; size: NA; J: TRBJ2-7; D: NA; DNA: TGTGCCAGCAGCTCGGAAGCGTACGAGCAGTACTTC; CDR3: CASSSEAYEQYF